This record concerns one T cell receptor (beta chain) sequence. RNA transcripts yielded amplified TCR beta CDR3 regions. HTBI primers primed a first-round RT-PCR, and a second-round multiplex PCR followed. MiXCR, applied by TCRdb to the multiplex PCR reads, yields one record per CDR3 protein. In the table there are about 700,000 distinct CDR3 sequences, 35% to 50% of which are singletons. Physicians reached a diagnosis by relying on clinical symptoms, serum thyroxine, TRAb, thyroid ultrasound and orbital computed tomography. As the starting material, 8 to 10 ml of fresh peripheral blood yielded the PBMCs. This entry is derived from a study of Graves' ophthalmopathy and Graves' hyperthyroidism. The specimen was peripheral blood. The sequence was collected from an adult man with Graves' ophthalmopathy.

The CDR3: CAGGGGATNEKLFF. The CDR3 nucleotides read TGTGCCGGCGGAGGGGGTGCAACTAATGAAAAACTGTTTTTT. This chain joins TRBV2 and TRBJ1-4, with D tentatively TRBD1 (6 bases). The CDR3 spans 14 residues. The germline gives CDR1 SNHLY, CDR2 FYNNEI. The V end was cut by 11 bases, the J end by 0 bases, with 13 bases between.